The 10 T cell receptor beta chains below all came from one sample that was sequenced in a study of blood T cell repertoires in COVID-19 (TCRdb year 2020). The library was prepared using the immunoSEQ multiplex PCR assay. TCRdb's version of the immuneACCESS table is confined to in-frame rearrangements and falls short of the full clone set. An unresolved V gene accounts for under half of the shortfall where checked; the remainder is of unknown origin. For this sample there are just under 350,000 clones; about 93% appear just once. The ten largest make up less than 3.5% of the sample. Sequencing used peripheral blood. The receptors stem from a young woman who had recovered from COVID-19.

The genes are TRBV5-4 and TRBJ2-3; 8 nucleotides match TRBD2. The CDR3 consists of 15 residues. After removal of 0 bases from V and 2 bases from J, the junction contained 2 bases not matched to a gene. Germline CDR1 reads SGHNT; CDR2 reads YYREEE (reference sequence). Here the CDR3 reads CASSLDGRATDTQYF. CDR3 DNA sequence: TGTGCCAGCAGCTTGGACGGGAGGGCCACAGATACGCAGTATTTT. The full variable domain, in which reference TRBV5-4 and TRBJ2-3 provide the parts outside the CDR3, is ETGVTQSPTHLIKTRGQQVTLRCSSQSGHNTVSWYQQALGQGPQFIFQYYREEENGRGNFPPRFSGLQFPNYSSELNVNALELDDSALYLCASSLDGRATDTQYFGPGTRLTVL.

The chain has TRBV5-5 and TRBJ2-3; tentatively, D is TRBD1 (6 bases). CDR1 and CDR2 from the germline V gene are SGHKS and YYEKEE (reference sequence). The CDR3 has 16 residues. The V end lost 0 bases, the J end lost 4 bases, and 15 bases lay between the germline ends. DNA for the CDR3: TGTGCCAGCAGCTTGGACAGGGTTAGTCGCGCAGATACGCAGTATTTT. Residues: CASSLDRVSRADTQYF.

This chain joins TRBV7-6 and TRBJ1-2, with 8 bases that match TRBD1. Germline loops: CDR1 SGHVS, CDR2 FNYEAQ. V shed 1 base, J shed 0 bases, and the junction held 16 bases outside the gene matches. This CDR3 has 20 amino acids. CDR3 sequence (DNA): TGTGCCAGCAGCTTAGTCACAGGGGGTAACTACGTTGGAGCTAACTATGGCTACACCTTC. It specifies CASSLVTGGNYVGANYGYTF.

This clone was seen more than once but under ten times. V gene TRBV3-1 (or the pseudogene TRBV3-2) combines with J gene TRBJ2-1, with 13 bases matching TRBD2. The CDR3 loop spans 19 amino acids. The junction had 14 bases not matched to a gene; V was cut back by 0 bases and J by 9 bases. The germline V gene has CDR1 LGHDT and CDR2 YNNKEL (reference sequence). CDR3 in amino acids: CASSQDLPSGTSGITEQFF. CDR3 bases: TGTGCCAGCAGCCAAGATCTACCCTCTGGGACTAGCGGGATAACTGAGCAGTTCTTC.

A few counts support this clone. The CDR3 DNA sequence: TGTGCCAGCAGCGTGACGGGGGTCGGCCAGCCCCAGCATTTT. Protein sequence: CASSVTGVGQPQHF. This chain connects TRBV7-8 to TRBJ1-5; D might be TRBD1 (5 bases). Between the trimmed V and J ends, which lost 5 bases and 7 bases, there was a span of 15 bases. CDR1 and CDR2 from the germline V gene are SGHVS and FQNEAQ. This CDR3 is built from 14 residues.

Only one count was recorded for this clone. V and J are TRBV24-1 and TRBJ2-1; 7 bases map to TRBD2. The trim removed 4 bases at V and 9 bases at J, leaving 8 bases unmatched. CDR1 KGHDR and CDR2 SFDVKD come from the germline V gene. This CDR3 has 14 amino acids. The CDR3 is CATSESGTMSEQFF. CDR3 nucleotide sequence: TGTGCCACCAGTGAATCCGGGACTATGAGTGAGCAGTTCTTC.

In its sample, this clone was seen once. This chain joins TRBV5-5 and TRBJ1-2; TRBD1 agrees at 8 bases. The length of the CDR3 is 15 residues. Germline V gene sequence: CDR1 SGHKS, CDR2 YYEKEE (reference sequence). After removal of 1 base from V and 2 bases from J, the junction contained 4 bases not matched to a gene. In nucleotides, the CDR3 is TGTGCCAGCAGCTTGCACACAGGGGGAAACTATGGCTACACCTTC. This encodes CASSLHTGGNYGYTF.

The rearrangement joins TRBV7-2 to TRBJ1-1, with 8 bases lining up with TRBD1. The CDR3 contains 14 residues. V shed 5 bases and J 4 bases; nucleotides not matched to a gene: 6. CDR1 is SGHTA and CDR2 is FQGNSA in the germline V gene. The CDR3 DNA follows: TGTGCCAGCAGCCTGGACAGGGTGGTCACTGAAGCTTTCTTT. It is translated as CASSLDRVVTEAFF.

The rearrangement joins TRBV4-2 to TRBJ1-1, with 7 bases lining up with TRBD1. The germline gives CDR1 LGHNA, CDR2 YNFKEQ. V shed 1 base and J 4 bases; nucleotides not matched to a gene: 6. The CDR3 sequence is 15 residues long. In DNA, the CDR3 is TGTGCCAGCAGCCAAGGCCGACAGGGAATCACTGAAGCTTTCTTT. This codes for CASSQGRQGITEAFF.

J is TRBJ1-5 and V is TRBV7-8; a weak D match, TRBD1 (5 bases). V lost 4 bases to trimming and J lost 4 bases, with 8 bases between them. The length of the CDR3 is 13 residues. Germline V CDR1 and CDR2: SGHVS, FQNEAQ. DNA for the CDR3: TGTGCCAGCAGCTGGACACCGAATCAGCCCCAGCATTTT. Translating gives CASSWTPNQPQHF.